This TCR beta chain originates from a study of CD8 T cells in ankylosing spondylitis. The ends were cut back, 0 bases at V and 4 bases at J, with 7 bases in the middle. Germline values: CDR1 SQVTM, CDR2 ANQGSEA. The CDR3 runs to 12 residues. TCRdb ran MiXCR on the 5' RACE reads and lists one entry per CDR3 protein. The table includes about 750,000 distinct CDR3 sequences, over 15% detected once. The table lists this clonotype with many counts. The antigen remains undetermined. Findings and caveats of the study: One TCR beta motif, made up of roughly 8 highly homologous variants, appeared characteristic of ankylosing spondylitis blood.

The sequence was obtained from a male donor with ankylosing spondylitis. The rearrangement links TRBV29-1 to TRBJ2-7; D not certain. Input material: blood, either unsorted or a sorted T cell fraction (not recorded which). Here the CDR3 DNA reads TGCAGCGTTGAAGATCAGCGATACGAGCAGTACTTC. It yields the protein CSVEDQRYEQYF.